The clone carrying this TCR beta chain was counted a single time. The CDR3 contains 16 residues. Per the germline V gene, CDR1 is MGHRA and CDR2 is YSYEKL. The V segment lost 1 base and the J segment 4 bases; nucleotides outside the gene matches: 7. This entry is derived from a study of blood T cell repertoires in COVID-19. In the study overall: The cDNA or gDNA used as material had been derived from T cells, B-cell-depleted T cells, or PBMCs.

Repertoires were generated with immunoSEQ multiplex PCR, while TCRdb's copy carries only in-frame clones and drops some. Of a few hundred thousand clones listed, around 87% were seen once; the top ten hold around 9.3%. Specimen: peripheral blood. The TCR was taken from a woman younger than 45 with COVID-19, enrolled during active disease. V and J are TRBV4-1 and TRBJ2-3; TRBD2 agrees at 8 bases. The CDR3 DNA sequence: TGCGCCAGCAGCCAAGGTTCGGGAGGGCCCGCAGATACGCAGTATTTT. It encodes CASSQGSGGPADTQYF.